Each of the 5 T cell receptor beta chains below was sequenced from the same sample in a study of shared clonotypes between healthy human individuals. Assay: immunoSEQ multiplex PCR; the TCRdb copy retains only in-frame clones and omits some. The sample holds about 690,000 clones; 80% to 95% are singletons and the top ten take about a third. Sequencing used memory CD8+ T cells from PBMCs. Subset specified: CD45RO+ cells pooled with CCR7-negative TemRA cells. These receptor sequences come from a young man in good health. Some clones in this sample may be carry-over from other donors' samples.

The V call is TRBV11-2, the J call TRBJ2-1, with TRBD2 identical over 14 bases. Trimming cost V 7 bases and J 0 bases; bases outside gene matches: 8. CDR1 is SGHAT and CDR2 is FQNNGV in the germline V gene. This CDR3 comprises 18 residues. The CDR3 sequence: CASTLRLAGGSSYNEQFF. The CDR3 DNA is TGTGCCAGCACCCTAAGACTAGCGGGGGGGAGCTCCTACAATGAGCAGTTCTTC.

V and J are TRBV6-6 and TRBJ2-5; 11 bases align to TRBD2. V shed 5 bases, J shed 4 bases, and the junction held 3 bases outside the gene matches. The CDR3 runs 14 residues. CDR1 is MNHNY, CDR2 SVGAGI, per germline (reference sequence). CDR3 region: CASSRLAGRETQYF. The CDR3 DNA sequence: TGTGCCAGCAGTAGACTAGCGGGAAGAGAGACCCAGTACTTC.

This chain links TRBV5-1 with TRBJ2-7; tentatively, D is TRBD2 (6 bases). Trimming cost V 3 bases and J 2 bases, with 15 bases left between them. The CDR3 extends over 15 amino acids. Germline CDR1 is SGHRS and CDR2 is YFSETQ. DNA of the CDR3: TGCGCCAGCAGCTGGGAGTGGGCGGGAACCTACGAGCAGTACTTC. It specifies CASSWEWAGTYEQYF.

V is TRBV2 and J is TRBJ2-7, with D uncertain. CDR1 SNHLY and CDR2 FYNNEI come from the germline V gene. With 5 bases removed from V and 1 base from J, the gap between germline ends came to 3 bases. The CDR3 runs 11 residues. For the CDR3, the DNA is TGTGCCAGCAGTTTGTCCTACGAGCAGTACTTC. Translation: CASSLSYEQYF.

The chain couples TRBV5-6 to TRBJ1-1; D unclear. V was shortened by 1 base and J by 1 base, with 8 bases between the two germline ends. The CDR3 spans 14 residues. Germline V gene sequence: CDR1 SGHDT, CDR2 YYEEEE. The CDR3 DNA reads as TGTGCCAGCAGCTTGTCTGCCCAGAACACTGAAGCTTTCTTT. Translating gives CASSLSAQNTEAFF.